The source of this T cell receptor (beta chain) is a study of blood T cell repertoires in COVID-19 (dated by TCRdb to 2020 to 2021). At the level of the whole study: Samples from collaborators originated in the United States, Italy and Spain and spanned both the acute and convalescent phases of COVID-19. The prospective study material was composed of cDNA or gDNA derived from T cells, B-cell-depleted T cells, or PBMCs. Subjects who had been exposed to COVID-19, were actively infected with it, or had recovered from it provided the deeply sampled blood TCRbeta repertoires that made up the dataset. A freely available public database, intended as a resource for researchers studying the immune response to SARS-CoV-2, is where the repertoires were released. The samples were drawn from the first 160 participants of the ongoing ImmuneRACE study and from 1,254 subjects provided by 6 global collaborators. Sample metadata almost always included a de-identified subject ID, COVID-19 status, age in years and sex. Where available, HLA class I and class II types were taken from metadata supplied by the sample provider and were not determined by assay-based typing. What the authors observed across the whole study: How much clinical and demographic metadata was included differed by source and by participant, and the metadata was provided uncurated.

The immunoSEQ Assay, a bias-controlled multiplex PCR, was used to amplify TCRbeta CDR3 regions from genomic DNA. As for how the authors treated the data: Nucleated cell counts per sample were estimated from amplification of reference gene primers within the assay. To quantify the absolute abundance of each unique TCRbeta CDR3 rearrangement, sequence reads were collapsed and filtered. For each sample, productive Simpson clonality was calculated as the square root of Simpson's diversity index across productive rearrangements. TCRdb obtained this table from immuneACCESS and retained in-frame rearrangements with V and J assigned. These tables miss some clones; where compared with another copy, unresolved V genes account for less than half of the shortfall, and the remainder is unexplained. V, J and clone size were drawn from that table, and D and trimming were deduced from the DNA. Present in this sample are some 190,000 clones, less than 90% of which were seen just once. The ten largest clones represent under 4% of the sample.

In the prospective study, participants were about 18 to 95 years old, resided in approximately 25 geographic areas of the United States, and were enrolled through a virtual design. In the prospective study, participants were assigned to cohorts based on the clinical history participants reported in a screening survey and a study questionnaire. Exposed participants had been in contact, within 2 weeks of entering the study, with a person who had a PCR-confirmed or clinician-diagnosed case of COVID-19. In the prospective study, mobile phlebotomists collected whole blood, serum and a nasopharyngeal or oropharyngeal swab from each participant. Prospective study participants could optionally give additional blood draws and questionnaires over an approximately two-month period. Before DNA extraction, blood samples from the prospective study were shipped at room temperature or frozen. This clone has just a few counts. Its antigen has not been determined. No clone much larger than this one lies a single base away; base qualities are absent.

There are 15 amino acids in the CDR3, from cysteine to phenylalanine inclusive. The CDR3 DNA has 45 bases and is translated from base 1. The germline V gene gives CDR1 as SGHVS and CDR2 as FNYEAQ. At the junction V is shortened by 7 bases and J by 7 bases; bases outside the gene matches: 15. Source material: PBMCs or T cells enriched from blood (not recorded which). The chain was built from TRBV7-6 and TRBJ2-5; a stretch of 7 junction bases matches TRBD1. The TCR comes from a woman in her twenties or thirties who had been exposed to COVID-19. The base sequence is TGTGCCAGCACCATTAGAGCTGGGACAGTGGTGACCCAGTACTTC. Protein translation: CASTIRAGTVVTQYF.